This entry lists 28 T cell receptor beta chains sequenced from one sample in a study of blood T cells in healthy people across ages. It was with a sample-barcoded 5' primer and a J-beta primer mix that a second PCR of roughly 7 to 12 cycles was run. TCRdb passed the 5' RACE reads through MiXCR, listing each CDR3 protein once. The sample gives around 1,600,000 distinct CDR3 sequences, around 40% of which show up once; over 3.5% is in the top ten. The specimen sequenced was blood. All receptors derive from a young woman in good health.

In the case of this clonotype: Germline and junction disagree at one end, which may indicate a read error. The rearrangement links TRBV13 to TRBJ2-7; D not certain. The CDR3 runs 15 residues. Germline loops: CDR1 PRHDT, CDR2 FYEKMQ (reference sequence). CDR3 protein: CASSPLGLSSCEQYF. The CDR3 DNA reads as TGTGCCAGCAGCCCCCTGGGCCTTAGCTCCTGCGAGCAGTACTTC.

As DNA, the CDR3 is TGCAGTGCTAGAGGTGCATCTAGCGGGTCCCAAGAGACCCAGTACTTC. As protein: CSARGASSGSQETQYF. The rearrangement joins TRBV20-1 to TRBJ2-7, with 8 bases matching TRBD2. The J call could be wrong; TRBJ2-5 is a better fit for the DNA end. CDR3 size: 16 residues. Germline V gene data show CDR1 as DFQATT and CDR2 as SNEGSKA (reference sequence).

This clonotype was found a few times. CDR3 bases: TGTGCCAGCAGTGAGTATGGCCCTGAAGCTTTCTTT. Translated, it gives CASSEYGPEAFF. The chain links TRBV6-6 to TRBJ1-1; the D is unclear. This CDR3 is built from 12 residues. V gave up 5 bases and J gave up 6 bases, with 10 bases separating them. Germline CDR1 and CDR2: MNHNY and SVGAGI (reference sequence).

This clonotype has just a few counts. The chain uses TRBV7-9 and TRBJ2-3; D is unresolved. This CDR3 is 13 amino acids long. Germline V CDR1 and CDR2: SEHNR, FQNEAQ (reference sequence). The germline V and J ends were trimmed by 6 bases and 11 bases, with 18 bases remaining between them. The CDR3 sequence: CASSTGGAKGQYF. Written as DNA, the CDR3 is TGTGCCAGCAGTACCGGCGGTGCAAAAGGGCAGTATTTT.

This clonotype was picked up a small number of times. The chain carries TRBV6-2 or TRBV6-3 and TRBJ2-1; D possibly uses TRBD1 or TRBD2 (5 bases each). CDR3 length: 15 residues. Between the trimmed V and J ends, which lost 2 bases and 2 bases, there was a span of 10 bases. Per germline, CDR1 MNHEY and CDR2 SVGEGT. The CDR3 spells CASSYGGVPYNEQFF. CDR3 in DNA: TGTGCCAGCAGTTACGGGGGAGTCCCCTACAATGAGCAGTTCTTC.

This clonotype was counted only a few times. V gene TRBV6-5 combines with J gene TRBJ2-3; tentatively, D is TRBD2 (5 bases). This CDR3 has 12 amino acids. The germline V and J ends were trimmed by 6 bases and 4 bases, with 8 bases remaining between them. The germline CDR1 and CDR2 sequences are MNHEY and SVGAGI. The CDR3 DNA reads as TGTGCCAGCAGGCTCGGGGCAGATACGCAGTATTTT. It yields the protein CASRLGADTQYF.

This clonotype was recorded a few times. V is TRBV2 and J is TRBJ1-2; perhaps TRBD1 as D (5 bases). CDR3 length: 12 residues. Trimming took 11 bases from V and 4 from J, leaving 14 bases between them. CDR1 SNHLY and CDR2 FYNNEI come from the germline V gene. The chain's CDR3 is CAAPGAGYGYTF. The CDR3 DNA sequence: TGTGCCGCCCCCGGGGCCGGCTATGGCTACACCTTC.

This clonotype was counted only a few times. The V gene is TRBV15, the J gene TRBJ1-5, with D unclear. CDR1 LNHNV and CDR2 YYDKDF come from the germline V gene (reference sequence). The V gene lost 2 bases and the J gene lost 3 bases, with 8 bases spanning the gap. The CDR3 extends over 14 amino acids. CDR3 coding DNA: TGTGCCACCAGCAGAAGGGTTGCCAATCAGCCCCAGCATTTT. Amino acids: CATSRRVANQPQHF.

This clonotype was detected a few times. The chain employs TRBV7-9 and TRBJ2-5, with D possibly matching TRBD1 (6 bases). The end of the DNA aligns better with TRBJ2-7, so the J call may be wrong. The CDR3 is 13 amino acids. From germline, CDR1 is SEHNR and CDR2 FQNEAQ (reference sequence). CDR3 bases: TGTGCCAGCAGCTTAGAAGACAGGCTCGAGCAGTACTTC. Its protein is CASSLEDRLEQYF.

The chain is built from TRBV7-2 and TRBJ2-1; 13 bases line up with TRBD2. Germline CDR1 reads SGHTA; CDR2 reads FQGNSA. The CDR3 runs to 14 residues. V was pared by 8 bases and J by 4 bases, with 2 bases of the junction left unmatched. CDR3 sequence (DNA): TGTGCCAGCCAGACTAGCGGGAGGTACAATGAGCAGTTCTTC. Its protein is CASQTSGRYNEQFF.

The V call is TRBV12-3 or TRBV12-4, the J call TRBJ2-7, with D possibly matching TRBD2 (5 bases). The J call is doubtful: the DNA matches TRBJ2-5 better. CDR3 size: 13 residues. The CDR3 DNA follows: TGTGCCAGCAGTTTCTGGGGAGCAGAGACCCAGTACTTC. Translated: CASSFWGAETQYF.

The chain carries TRBV13 and TRBJ2-7; D is undetermined. V was cut by 6 bases and J by 3 bases, with 9 bases left in between. The CDR3 contains 12 residues. CDR1 and CDR2 (germline): PRHDT, FYEKMQ (reference sequence). The CDR3 DNA reads TGTGCCAGCAGTATTGATGGCTACGAGCAGTACTTC. Translating gives CASSIDGYEQYF.

The chain uses TRBV7-2 and TRBJ1-5, with D possibly matching TRBD1 (5 bases). The CDR3 consists of 16 residues. V lost 4 bases, J lost 6 bases, and 19 bases lay in between. Germline CDR1 SGHTA, CDR2 FQGNSA. This chain's CDR3 is CASSSHPGGVAQPQHF. The CDR3 DNA sequence: TGTGCCAGCAGCTCCCACCCCGGGGGGGTAGCTCAGCCCCAGCATTTT. The full variable domain, its missing parts supplied by reference TRBV7-2 and TRBJ1-5, is GAGVSQSPSNKVTEKGKDVELRCDPISGHTALYWYRQSLGQGLEFLIYFQGNSAPDKSGLPSDRFSAERTGGSVSTLTIQRTQQEDSAVYLCASSSHPGGVAQPQHFGDGTRLSIL.

The V call is TRBV6-2 or TRBV6-3, the J call TRBJ2-3, with TRBD2 identical over 7 bases. This CDR3 contains 15 residues. V lost 8 bases, J lost 3 bases, and 11 bases stayed unmatched. Germline loops: CDR1 MNHEY, CDR2 SVGEGT. Written as DNA, the CDR3 is TGTGCCAGCCGGGCGGTGCGGGAGCTAACAGATACGCAGTATTTT. This sequence encodes CASRAVRELTDTQYF.

V and J are TRBV7-2 and TRBJ1-6; 9 positions agree with TRBD1. CDR1 is SGHTA, CDR2 FQGNSA, per germline. CDR3 length: 15 amino acids. V shed 5 bases, J shed 10 bases, and the junction held 9 bases outside the gene matches. The CDR3 bases are TGTGCCAGCAGCCGCTGGACAGGGGTAGGATCACCCCTCCACTTT. The encoded protein is CASSRWTGVGSPLHF.

This chain uses TRBV9 with TRBJ1-6; 9 bases map to TRBD1. The CDR3 spans 15 residues. V shed 3 bases, J shed 8 bases, and the junction held 6 bases outside the gene matches. CDR1 and CDR2 from the germline V gene are SGDLS and YYNGEE. CDR3 nucleotide sequence: TGTGCCAGCAGCGGGGGGTGGACAGGGGATTCACCCCTCCACTTT. Residues: CASSGGWTGDSPLHF.

V and J are TRBV20-1 and TRBJ2-1, with a possible D match to TRBD2 (6 bases). CDR1 is DFQATT and CDR2 is SNEGSKA in the germline V gene (reference sequence). This CDR3 is 14 amino acids long. Trimming removed 5 bases from V and 9 bases from J, with 20 bases in between. Here the CDR3 reads CSARDLSSIIEQFF. In DNA, the CDR3 is TGCAGTGCTCGGGACTTGAGTTCAATCATTGAGCAGTTCTTC.

V gene TRBV20-1 combines with J gene TRBJ1-1, with D maybe TRBD1 (5 bases). The V end lost 0 bases, the J end lost 2 bases, and 19 bases lay between the germline ends. Germline CDR1 and CDR2: DFQATT and SNEGSKA (reference sequence). This CDR3 has 17 residues. The CDR3 DNA follows: TGCAGTGCTAGAGATGATGGACACCTTATTATCAACACTGAAGCTTTCTTT. It yields the protein CSARDDGHLIINTEAFF.

J is TRBJ1-3 and V is TRBV10-3; TRBD1 is a possible D gene (5 bases). The CDR3 totals 14 residues. Germline V gene sequence: CDR1 ENHRY, CDR2 SYGVKD. Trimming took 2 bases from V and 2 from J, leaving 7 bases between them. This CDR3 reads CAISERGTGNTIYF. In DNA, the CDR3 is TGTGCCATCAGTGAGAGGGGAACTGGAAACACCATATATTTT.

The chain links TRBV9 to TRBJ1-2, with a weak D call TRBD1 (6 bases). V lost 3 bases and J 0 bases, leaving 9 bases between the germline ends. CDR1 and CDR2 from the germline V gene are SGDLS and YYNGEE. CDR3 length: 14 residues. CDR3 amino acids: CASSAHRANYGYTF. The CDR3 DNA sequence: TGTGCCAGCAGCGCGCACAGGGCTAACTATGGCTACACCTTC.

The gene calls are TRBV29-1 and TRBJ1-5, with no clear D. V lost 7 bases and J lost 7, with 17 bases in between. CDR3 length: 13 residues. Per germline, CDR1 SQVTM and CDR2 ANQGSEA. CDR3 sequence reads: CSAVAGRGQPQHF. Written as DNA, the CDR3 is TGCAGCGCCGTGGCGGGGAGAGGACAGCCCCAGCATTTT.

In this sample, this clonotype turned up once. The rearrangement joins TRBV28 to TRBJ1-4, with a possible D match to TRBD1 (5 bases). The CDR3 has 15 amino acids. CDR1 and CDR2 (germline): MDHEN, SYDVKM. V was trimmed by 6 bases and J by 8 bases, leaving 19 bases between them. CDR3 amino acids: CASSPLGDVYEKLFF. For the CDR3, the DNA is TGTGCCAGCAGCCCATTGGGGGATGTATACGAAAAACTGTTTTTT.

This clonotype was counted between two and nine times. J is TRBJ1-2 and V is TRBV6-6; 12 bases agree with TRBD1. CDR1 MNHNY and CDR2 SVGAGI come from the germline V gene (reference sequence). After removal of 7 bases from V and 4 bases from J, the junction contained 13 bases not matched to a gene. The CDR3 consists of 17 residues. CDR3 nucleotides: TGTGCCAGCATCTTGCGGGACAGGGGGCAGCAGGTCTATGGCTACACCTTC. It is translated as CASILRDRGQQVYGYTF.

V gene TRBV20-1 combines with J gene TRBJ2-4, with D unclear. CDR1 DFQATT and CDR2 SNEGSKA come from the germline V gene (reference sequence). The CDR3 runs to 15 residues. V was clipped by 3 bases and J by 0 bases, with 12 bases between them. CDR3 in amino acids: CSASKPGRAKNIQYF. The CDR3 coding sequence is TGCAGTGCTAGTAAGCCAGGCCGAGCCAAAAACATTCAGTACTTC.

The rearrangement links TRBV30 to TRBJ1-1; D not certain. Germline V gene lookup returns CDR1 GTSNPN and CDR2 SVGIG (reference sequence). The CDR3 extends over 15 amino acids. Between the trimmed V and J ends, which lost 5 bases and 3 bases, there was a span of 19 bases. The CDR3 loop is CAWDSGLPSDTEAFF. The CDR3 DNA is TGTGCCTGGGATTCGGGCCTCCCTTCGGACACTGAAGCTTTCTTT.

This chain connects TRBV4-3 to TRBJ2-1; 7 bases line up with TRBD1. Per germline, CDR1 LGHNA and CDR2 YSLEER. This CDR3 is built from 15 residues. V lost 4 bases to trimming and J lost 4 bases; unmatched junction nucleotides: 7. CDR3 coding DNA: TGCGCCAGCAGCCCTGGACAGGAAGAATACAATGAGCAGTTCTTC. It encodes CASSPGQEEYNEQFF.

The table lists this clonotype with a few counts. The CDR3 region has the DNA TGCAGTGGAAGCGAGATAAATCAGCCCCAGCATTTT. It encodes CSGSEINQPQHF. V and J are TRBV20-1 and TRBJ1-5; D gene unclear. V shed 7 bases and J shed 4 bases, with 11 bases lying between them. Germline CDR1 reads DFQATT; CDR2 reads SNEGSKA (reference sequence). CDR3 length: 12 residues.

This clonotype was recorded at least ten times. V is TRBV6-4 and J is TRBJ2-6; D remains ambiguous. This CDR3 spans 15 amino acids. V was pared by 2 bases and J by 1 base, with 6 bases between. CDR1 MRHNA and CDR2 SNTAGT come from the germline V gene. CDR3 DNA sequence: TGTGCCAGCAGTGACACCTCTTCTGGGGCCAACGTCCTGACTTTC. Protein product: CASSDTSSGANVLTF.